This T cell receptor beta chain was obtained from a study of blood T cell repertoires in COVID-19. On the study more broadly: Specimens from acute and convalescent COVID-19 originated in the United States, Italy and Spain. T cells, B-cell-depleted T cells, or PBMCs provided the cDNA or gDNA that served as material.

V lost 7 bases and J lost 6; bases outside the gene matches: 9. The CDR3 consists of 15 residues. The germline gives CDR1 KGHDR, CDR2 SFDVKD. Libraries were prepared by immunoSEQ multiplex PCR; TCRdb keeps only in-frame clonotypes and omits some of them. The sample includes around 150,000 clones, around 82% of them seen just once. Sequencing input: peripheral blood. The J gene is TRBJ2-1, the V gene TRBV24-1; 9 nucleotides align to TRBD1. The TCR comes from a woman between 35 and 50 years old with COVID-19, enrolled during active disease. Here the CDR3 DNA reads TGTGCCACCAGCCCGGGACAGGGTACAAGCAATGAGCAGTTCTTC. This gives the protein CATSPGQGTSNEQFF.